This entry lists 17 T cell receptor beta chains sequenced from one sample in a study of brain T cells in children with intractable seizures. Generated by immunoSEQ multiplex PCR, the TCRdb table keeps only in-frame clones and is missing some. Here the sample spans approximately 330,000 clones, about 94% being singletons. This sample's time point: blood from clinic visit 5 months post-surgery; TSC patient then seizure free. The sequences come from peripheral blood, collected 4 to 6 months after surgery. The receptors were gathered from a boy less than two years old with tuberous sclerosis and intractable seizures.

V gene TRBV19 combines with J gene TRBJ1-4, with 8 bases aligning to TRBD1. Unmatched junction bases numbered 1, after V lost 0 bases and J lost 1 base. Germline V lookup: CDR1 LNHDA, CDR2 SQIVND (reference sequence). The CDR3 spans 16 residues. The DNA of the CDR3 is TGTGCCAGTAGTATAGACAGGGGGCAAACTAATGAAAAACTGTTTTTT. Translation gives CASSIDRGQTNEKLFF.

V is TRBV2 and J is TRBJ2-2; D is possibly TRBD1 or TRBD2 (5 bases each). Trimming took off 0 bases at V and 0 bases at J, with 5 bases between the two ends. The CDR3 is made up of 15 amino acids. Germline V gene lookup returns CDR1 SNHLY and CDR2 FYNNEI. The DNA for the CDR3 is TGTGCCAGCAGTGAAGCGGGGGCGAACACCGGGGAGCTGTTTTTT. Protein product: CASSEAGANTGELFF. Using reference TRBV2 and TRBJ2-2 for the parts outside the CDR3, the full variable domain is EPEVTQTPSHQVTQMGQEVILRCVPISNHLYFYWYRQILGQKVEFLVSFYNNEISEKSEIFDDQFSVERPDGSNFTLKIRSTKLEDSAMYFCASSEAGANTGELFFGEGSRLTVL.

This chain connects TRBV13 to TRBJ1-4; D unresolved. V lost 5 bases to trimming and J lost 5 bases, with 9 bases between them. CDR1 is PRHDT, CDR2 FYEKMQ, per germline (reference sequence). This CDR3 is built from 13 residues. CDR3 sequence: CASSLGPNEKLFF. The CDR3 DNA reads as TGTGCCAGCAGCCTCGGGCCGAATGAAAAACTGTTTTTT.

CDR3 DNA: TGTGCCAGCAGCCCCCTAGCGGTCCAAGAGACCCAGTACTTC. Translating gives CASSPLAVQETQYF. The chain links TRBV11-2 to TRBJ2-5; TRBD2 matches 7 bases. Germline-derived CDR1 and CDR2 are SGHAT and FQNNGV. This CDR3 comprises 14 residues. V lost 5 bases to trimming and J lost 1 base; unmatched junction nucleotides: 4.

The chain combines TRBV7-2 with TRBJ2-5; 13 nucleotides line up with TRBD2. CDR3 length: 19 amino acids. The germline gives CDR1 SGHTA, CDR2 FQGNSA. V lost 1 base, J lost 2 bases, and 10 bases stayed unmatched. The CDR3 here is CASSLVWGLAGRHQETQYF. Here the CDR3 DNA reads TGTGCCAGCAGCTTAGTTTGGGGACTAGCGGGGAGACATCAAGAGACCCAGTACTTC. The complete variable domain, with remaining parts taken from reference TRBV7-2 and TRBJ2-5, reads GAGVSQSPSNKVTEKGKDVELRCDPISGHTALYWYRQSLGQGLEFLIYFQGNSAPDKSGLPSDRFSAERTGGSVSTLTIQRTQQEDSAVYLCASSLVWGLAGRHQETQYFGPGTRLLVL.

CDR3 residues: CASRSMGVLNTEAFF. The CDR3 nucleotides read TGTGCCAGTCGCTCCATGGGGGTCCTAAACACTGAAGCTTTCTTT. V usage is TRBV19 and J usage is TRBJ1-1, with D perhaps matching TRBD1 (5 bases). The CDR3 consists of 15 residues. V lost 8 bases and J 2 bases, leaving 18 bases between the germline ends. Germline assignment: CDR1 LNHDA and CDR2 SQIVND (reference sequence).

The chain recombines TRBV6-4 with TRBJ2-3; a possible D gene is TRBD2 (7 bases). Germline V gene sequence: CDR1 MRHNA, CDR2 SNTAGT. V lost 4 bases and J lost 6, with 20 bases in between. The CDR3 totals 16 residues. The CDR3 region is CASSALGGAGEDTQYF. The CDR3 nucleotides read TGTGCCAGCAGTGCCCTTGGGGGGGCTGGCGAGGATACGCAGTATTTT.

The CDR3, as DNA: TGTGCCAGCAGCCTTAGACTAACTAACACCGGGGAGCTGTTTTTT. Its translation: CASSLRLTNTGELFF. The chain joins TRBV2 to TRBJ2-2, with D perhaps TRBD2 (5 bases). Germline V CDR1 and CDR2: SNHLY, FYNNEI. V lost 6 bases to trimming and J lost 2 bases, with 13 bases between them. The CDR3 covers 15 residues.

V gene TRBV20-1 combines with J gene TRBJ1-2; 7 bases fit TRBD1. V trimming: 3 bases; J trimming: 2 bases; junction bases outside the gene matches: 9. Germline CDR1 is DFQATT and CDR2 is SNEGSKA (reference sequence). This CDR3 has 15 residues. The CDR3 DNA is TGCAGTGCTAGTTTTCCTCAGGGGGTGAACTATGGCTACACCTTC. This sequence encodes CSASFPQGVNYGYTF.

This chain uses TRBV3-1 (or the pseudogene TRBV3-2) with TRBJ2-3; 8 nucleotides agree with TRBD1. The ends lost 3 bases at V and 4 bases at J; junction bases unmatched: 9. The CDR3 runs to 16 residues. Germline V CDR1 and CDR2: LGHDT, YNNKEL (reference sequence). CDR3 in DNA: TGTGCCAGCAGCCATGGAGTGGACAGGGACGCAGATACGCAGTATTTT. It specifies CASSHGVDRDADTQYF.

The chain has TRBV5-5 and TRBJ2-7, with 10 bases fitting TRBD1. Germline CDR1 SGHKS, CDR2 YYEKEE (reference sequence). After removal of 0 bases from V and 4 bases from J, the junction contained 1 base not matched to a gene. This CDR3 comprises 14 residues. The CDR3 nucleotides read TGTGCCAGCAGCTTGGGACAGGGGGCTTACGAGCAGTACTTC. Translation gives CASSLGQGAYEQYF. Supplemented by reference TRBV5-5 and TRBJ2-7, the full variable domain reads DAGVTQSPTHLIKTRGQQVTLRCSPISGHKSVSWYQQVLGQGPQFIFQYYEKEERGRGNFPDRFSARQFPNYSSELNVNALLLGDSALYLCASSLGQGAYEQYFGPGTRLTVT.

The chain has TRBV5-5 and TRBJ2-5, with a weak D call TRBD2 (6 bases). Trimming took 4 bases from V and 7 from J, leaving 17 bases between them. Germline CDR1 and CDR2: SGHKS and YYEKEE (reference sequence). The CDR3 consists of 14 residues. This chain's CDR3 is CASSPGVNQRTQYF. The CDR3 DNA is TGTGCCAGCAGCCCGGGGGTCAATCAAAGGACCCAGTACTTC.

V gene TRBV7-8 combines with J gene TRBJ2-5; tentatively, D is TRBD1 or TRBD2 (5 bases each). V shed 2 bases and J shed 2 bases, with 18 bases lying between them. This CDR3 comprises 17 residues. Looked up from germline, CDR1 is SGHVS and CDR2 is FQNEAQ. Here the CDR3 DNA reads TGTGCCAGCAGCTTAAGGGACCTCGGGCACCGTCAAGAGACCCAGTACTTC. Translation gives CASSLRDLGHRQETQYF.

The count of this clone is one. The rearrangement uses TRBV7-6 and TRBJ2-7; 9 positions match TRBD1. The CDR3 is 15 amino acids. Germline CDR1 reads SGHVS; CDR2 reads FNYEAQ. Losses at the gene ends were 4 bases for V and 5 bases for J; bases not matched to a gene: 9. DNA for the CDR3: TGTGCCAGCAGCTCAACCGGGACAGGGACCCACGAGCAGTACTTC. It yields the protein CASSSTGTGTHEQYF.

Here the CDR3 reads CASSFRGGTEAFF. DNA of the CDR3: TGTGCCAGCAGCTTCAGGGGAGGCACTGAAGCTTTCTTT. The chain carries TRBV5-4 and TRBJ1-1, with D perhaps matching TRBD1 (6 bases). The CDR3 runs 13 residues. The V gene lost 2 bases and the J gene lost 4 bases, with 9 bases spanning the gap. Per germline, CDR1 SGHNT and CDR2 YYREEE (reference sequence).

V usage is TRBV12-3 or TRBV12-4 and J usage is TRBJ1-5, with D unresolved. The CDR3 is 13 residues long. V was clipped by 6 bases and J by 7 bases, with 13 bases between them. CDR3 protein: CASSNYRGQPQHF. CDR3 DNA sequence: TGTGCCAGCAGCAATTACCGGGGACAGCCCCAGCATTTT.

The V and J genes are TRBV18 and TRBJ1-4; D might be TRBD1 (6 bases). Germline V CDR1 and CDR2: KGHSH, LQKENI. This CDR3 contains 15 residues. Trimming left V 2 bases short and J 5 bases short, with 12 bases between. CDR3 DNA: TGTGCCAGCTCACCATCCGGGGGCCTGAATGAAAAACTGTTTTTT. This translates into CASSPSGGLNEKLFF.